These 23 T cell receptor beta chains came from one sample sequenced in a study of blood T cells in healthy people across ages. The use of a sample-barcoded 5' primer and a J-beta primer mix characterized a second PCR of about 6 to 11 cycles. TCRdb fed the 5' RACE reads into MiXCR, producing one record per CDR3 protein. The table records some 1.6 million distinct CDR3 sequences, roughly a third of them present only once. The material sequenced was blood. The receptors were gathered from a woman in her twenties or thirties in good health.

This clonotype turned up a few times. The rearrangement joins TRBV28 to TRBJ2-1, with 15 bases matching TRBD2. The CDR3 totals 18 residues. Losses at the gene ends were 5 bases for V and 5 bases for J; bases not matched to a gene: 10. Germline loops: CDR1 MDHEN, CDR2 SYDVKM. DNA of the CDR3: TGTGCCAGCAGTCCCTGGACTAGCGGGGGGGCCAAGAACAATGAGCAGTTCTTC. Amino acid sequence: CASSPWTSGGAKNNEQFF.

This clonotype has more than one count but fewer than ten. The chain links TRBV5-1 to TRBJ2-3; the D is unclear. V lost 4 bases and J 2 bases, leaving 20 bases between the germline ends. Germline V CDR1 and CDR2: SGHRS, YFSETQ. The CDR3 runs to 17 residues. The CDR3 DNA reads TGCGCCAGCAGCCCCAGCGAGGCGGCTCCCTACACAGATACGCAGTATTTT. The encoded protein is CASSPSEAAPYTDTQYF. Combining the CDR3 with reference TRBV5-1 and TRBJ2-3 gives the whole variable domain KAGVTQTPRYLIKTRGQQVTLSCSPISGHRSVSWYQQTPGQGLQFLFEYFSETQRNKGNFPGRFSGRQFSNSRSEMNVSTLELGDSALYLCASSPSEAAPYTDTQYFGPGTRLTVL.

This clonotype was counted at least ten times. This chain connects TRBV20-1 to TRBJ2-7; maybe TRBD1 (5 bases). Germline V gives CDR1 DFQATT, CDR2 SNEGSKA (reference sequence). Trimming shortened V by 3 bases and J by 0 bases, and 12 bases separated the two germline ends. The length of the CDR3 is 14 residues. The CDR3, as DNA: TGCAGTGCTAGGAAGGGGCTGAGCTCCTACGAGCAGTACTTC. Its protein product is CSARKGLSSYEQYF.

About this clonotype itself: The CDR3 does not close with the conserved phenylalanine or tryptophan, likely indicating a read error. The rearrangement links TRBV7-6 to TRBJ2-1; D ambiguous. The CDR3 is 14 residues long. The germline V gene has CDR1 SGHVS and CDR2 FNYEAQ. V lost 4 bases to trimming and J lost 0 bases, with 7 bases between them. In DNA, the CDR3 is TGTGCCAGCAGCTCGAGAGTCTCCTACAATGAGCAGTTCTCC. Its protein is CASSSRVSYNEQFS.

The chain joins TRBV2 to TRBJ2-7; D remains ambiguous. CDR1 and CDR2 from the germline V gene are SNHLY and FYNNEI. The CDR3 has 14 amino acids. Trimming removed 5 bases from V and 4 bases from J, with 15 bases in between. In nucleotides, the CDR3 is TGTGCCAGCAGTCGGCAGGCGCCTAATTACGAGCAGTACTTC. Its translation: CASSRQAPNYEQYF.

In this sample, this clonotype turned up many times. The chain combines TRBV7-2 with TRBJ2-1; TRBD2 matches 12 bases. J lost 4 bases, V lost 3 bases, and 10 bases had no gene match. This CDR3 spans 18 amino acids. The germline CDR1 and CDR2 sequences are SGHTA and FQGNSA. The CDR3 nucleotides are TGTGCCAGCAGCTTCAGGACTAGCGGGGCACAATTATACAATGAGCAGTTCTTC. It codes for CASSFRTSGAQLYNEQFF.

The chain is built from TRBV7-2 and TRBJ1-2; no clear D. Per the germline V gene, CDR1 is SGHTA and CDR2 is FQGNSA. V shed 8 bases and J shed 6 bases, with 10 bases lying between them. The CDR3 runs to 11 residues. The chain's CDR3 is CASLAGNGYTF. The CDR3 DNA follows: TGTGCCAGCCTGGCGGGGAATGGCTACACCTTC.

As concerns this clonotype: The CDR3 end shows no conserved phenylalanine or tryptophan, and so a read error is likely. CDR3 nucleotide sequence: TGTGCCAGCGGCCCGTCAGCGGGGGAAGACAATGAGCAGTTCTGC. Amino acids: CASGPSAGEDNEQFC. This rearrangement joins TRBV7-2 to TRBJ2-1, with 8 bases aligning to TRBD2. V lost 8 bases and J lost 5; bases outside the gene matches: 11. The CDR3 contains 15 residues. Germline V gene sequence: CDR1 SGHTA, CDR2 FQGNSA.

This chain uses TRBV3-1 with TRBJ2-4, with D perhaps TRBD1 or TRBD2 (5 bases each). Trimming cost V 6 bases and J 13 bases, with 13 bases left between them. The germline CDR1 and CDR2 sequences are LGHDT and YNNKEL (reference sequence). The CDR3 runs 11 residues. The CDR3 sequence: CASRQGENQYF. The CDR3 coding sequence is TGTGCCAGCAGGCAGGGAGAGAACCAGTACTTC.

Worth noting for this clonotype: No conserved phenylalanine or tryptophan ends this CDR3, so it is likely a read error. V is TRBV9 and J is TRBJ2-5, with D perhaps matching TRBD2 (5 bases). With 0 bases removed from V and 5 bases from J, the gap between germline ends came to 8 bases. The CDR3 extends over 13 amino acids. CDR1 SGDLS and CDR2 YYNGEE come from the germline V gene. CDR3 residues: CASSVGVAETQYV. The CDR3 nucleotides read TGTGCCAGCAGCGTAGGAGTAGCGGAGACCCAGTACGTC.

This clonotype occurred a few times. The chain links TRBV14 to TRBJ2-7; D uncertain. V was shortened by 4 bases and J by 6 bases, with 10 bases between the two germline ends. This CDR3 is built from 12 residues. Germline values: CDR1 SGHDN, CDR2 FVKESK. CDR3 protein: CASSLRWGEQYF. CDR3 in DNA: TGTGCCAGCAGCCTCCGATGGGGCGAGCAGTACTTC.

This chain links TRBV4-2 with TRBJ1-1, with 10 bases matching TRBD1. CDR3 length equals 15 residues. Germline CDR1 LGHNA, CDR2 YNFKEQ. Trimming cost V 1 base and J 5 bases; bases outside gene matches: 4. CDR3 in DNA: TGTGCCAGCAGCCAAGCTAGACAGGGGGCAACTGAAGCTTTCTTT. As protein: CASSQARQGATEAFF.

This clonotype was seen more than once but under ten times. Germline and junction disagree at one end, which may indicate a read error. CDR3 sequence: CSVRLAGGYYGYTF. For the CDR3, the DNA is TGCAGTGTTAGACTAGCCGGTGGCTACTATGGCTACACCTTC. This chain connects TRBV20-1 to TRBJ1-2; D not resolved. Germline V gene sequence: CDR1 DFQATT, CDR2 SNEGSKA (reference sequence). The CDR3 is made up of 14 amino acids.

DNA for the CDR3: TGTGCCAGCAGCGCGAAACCGGGACAGAGGGCTAACTATGGCTACACCTTC. Residues: CASSAKPGQRANYGYTF. The genes are TRBV9 and TRBJ1-2; TRBD1 aligns across 7 bases. The CDR3 contains 17 residues. The junction had 11 bases not matched to a gene; V was cut back by 3 bases and J by 0 bases. Germline values: CDR1 SGDLS, CDR2 YYNGEE.

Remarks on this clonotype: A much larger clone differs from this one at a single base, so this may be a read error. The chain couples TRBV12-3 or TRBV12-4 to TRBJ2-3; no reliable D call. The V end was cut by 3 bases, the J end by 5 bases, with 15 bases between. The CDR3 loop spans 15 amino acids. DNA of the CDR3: TGTGCCAGCAGTTTGTCCAGCGTGAGTGGAGATACGCAGTATTTT. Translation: CASSLSSVSGDTQYF.

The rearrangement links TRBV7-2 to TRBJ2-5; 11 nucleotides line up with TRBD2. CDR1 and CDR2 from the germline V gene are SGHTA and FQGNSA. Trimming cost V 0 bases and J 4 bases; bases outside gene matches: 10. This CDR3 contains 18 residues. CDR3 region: CASSLATLGLAVRETQYF. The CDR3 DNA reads TGTGCCAGCAGCTTAGCAACCCTGGGACTAGCGGTACGAGAGACCCAGTACTTC.

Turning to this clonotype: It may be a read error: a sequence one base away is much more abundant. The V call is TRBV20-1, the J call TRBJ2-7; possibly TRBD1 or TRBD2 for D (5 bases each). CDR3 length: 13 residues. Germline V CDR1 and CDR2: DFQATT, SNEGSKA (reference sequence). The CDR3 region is CGARGPGIYEQYF. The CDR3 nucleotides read TGCGGTGCTCGGGGCCCAGGGATCTACGAGCAGTACTTC.

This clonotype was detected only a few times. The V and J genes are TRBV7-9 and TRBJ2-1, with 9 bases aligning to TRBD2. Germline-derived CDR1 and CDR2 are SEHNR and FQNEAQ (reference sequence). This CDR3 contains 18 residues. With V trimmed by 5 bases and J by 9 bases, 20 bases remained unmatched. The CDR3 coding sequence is TGTGCCAGCAGCACAGGTTTGGTTGGGGCTAGCGGGATGATTGAGCAGTTCTTC. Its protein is CASSTGLVGASGMIEQFF.

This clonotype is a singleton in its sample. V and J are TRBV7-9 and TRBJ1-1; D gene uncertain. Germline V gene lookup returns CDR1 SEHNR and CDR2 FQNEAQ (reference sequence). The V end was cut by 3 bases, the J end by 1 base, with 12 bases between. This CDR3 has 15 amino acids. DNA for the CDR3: TGTGCCAGCAGCTTGTGGCGGCATACGAACACTGAAGCTTTCTTT. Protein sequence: CASSLWRHTNTEAFF.

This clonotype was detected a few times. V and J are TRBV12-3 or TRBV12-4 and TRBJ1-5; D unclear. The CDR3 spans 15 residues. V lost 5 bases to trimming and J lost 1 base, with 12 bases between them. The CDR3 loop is CASSPRGSSNQPQHF. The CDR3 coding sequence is TGTGCCAGCAGTCCTCGAGGATCCAGCAATCAGCCCCAGCATTTT.

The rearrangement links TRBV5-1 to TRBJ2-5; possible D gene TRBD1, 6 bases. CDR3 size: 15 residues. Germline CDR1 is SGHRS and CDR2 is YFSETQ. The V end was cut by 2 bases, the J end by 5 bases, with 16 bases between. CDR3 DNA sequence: TGCGCCAGCAGCTTCGAGTGGGGGCCCCGGGAGACCCAGTACTTC. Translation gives CASSFEWGPRETQYF.

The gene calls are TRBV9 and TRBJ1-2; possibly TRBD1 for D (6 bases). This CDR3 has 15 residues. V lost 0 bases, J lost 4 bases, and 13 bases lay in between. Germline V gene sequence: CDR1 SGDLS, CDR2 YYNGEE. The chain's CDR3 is CASSVGRGGAYGYTF. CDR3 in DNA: TGTGCCAGCAGCGTAGGCAGGGGAGGGGCCTATGGCTACACCTTC.

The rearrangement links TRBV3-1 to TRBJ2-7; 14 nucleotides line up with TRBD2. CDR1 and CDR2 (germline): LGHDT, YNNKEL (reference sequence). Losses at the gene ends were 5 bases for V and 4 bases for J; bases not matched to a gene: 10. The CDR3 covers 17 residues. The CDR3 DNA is TGTGCCAGCAGCGTACGACTAGCGGGAGGGGTGCTTTACGAGCAGTACTTC. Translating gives CASSVRLAGGVLYEQYF.